This TCR beta chain originates from a study of blood T cell repertoires in COVID-19. At the level of the study: Spain, Italy and the United States supplied samples that represented acute and convalescent COVID-19.

The germline V gene encodes CDR1 WSHSY and CDR2 SAAADI. V was pared by 7 bases and J by 2 bases, with 12 bases between. The CDR3 has 14 residues. The authors' processing: Amplification of reference gene primers was used by the study to estimate nucleated cell counts. Generated by immunoSEQ multiplex PCR, the TCRdb table keeps only in-frame clones and is missing some. V and J calls and clone size follow that table, whereas D and trimming were derived from the DNA. The profile covers approximately 190,000 clones, with approximately 79% appearing a single time and over 13% taken by the ten largest. This TCR came from a man aged 25 to 40 with active or convalescent COVID-19. Sequenced material: peripheral blood. The chain employs TRBV10-2 and TRBJ2-1; possibly TRBD2 for D (6 bases). The CDR3 loop is CASTTGVPYNEQFF. The CDR3 nucleotides read TGCGCCAGCACCACGGGGGTCCCCTACAATGAGCAGTTCTTC.